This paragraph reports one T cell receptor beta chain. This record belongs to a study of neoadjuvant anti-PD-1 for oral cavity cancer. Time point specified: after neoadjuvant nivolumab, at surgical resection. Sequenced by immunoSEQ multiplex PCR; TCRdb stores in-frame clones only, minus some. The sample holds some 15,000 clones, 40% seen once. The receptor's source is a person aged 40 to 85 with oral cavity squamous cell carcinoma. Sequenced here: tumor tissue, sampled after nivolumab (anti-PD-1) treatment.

The CDR3: CASSVGTGTLAGNTIYF. CDR3 nucleotides: TGTGCCAGCAGCGTAGGGACAGGGACCCTCGCAGGAAACACCATATATTTT. The chain has TRBV9 and TRBJ1-3, with 8 bases that match TRBD1. The CDR3 is 17 amino acids. V shed 0 bases and J 4 bases; nucleotides not matched to a gene: 9. Germline V gives CDR1 SGDLS, CDR2 YYNGEE.